The 13 T cell receptor beta chains presented below share a single source sample, sequenced in a study of T-cell memory formation after mild COVID-19. TCRdb analysed the 5' RACE reads with MiXCR anew, one entry per CDR3 protein. The data hold fewer than 650,000 distinct CDR3 sequences, with 17% observed a single time. Sequenced input: PBMCs or a T cell subset sorted from them (not recorded which). These receptors came from an adult woman who had mild COVID-19 (a few samples of this study predate the infection). Cell type and time point are not known.

This clonotype showed up just a few times. CDR3 residues: CASSEDYSEQYF. DNA for the CDR3: TGTGCCAGCAGCGAGGACTACTCCGAGCAGTACTTC. The chain combines TRBV7-9 with TRBJ2-7; D is perhaps TRBD2 (6 bases). The CDR3 loop spans 12 amino acids. The germline V gene encodes CDR1 SEHNR and CDR2 FQNEAQ (reference sequence). Deletions cut 5 bases from V and 6 bases from J, with 11 bases between.

The CDR3 sequence: CSARDPTSGSGEQFF. The CDR3 DNA is TGCAGTGCTAGGGACCCGACTAGCGGGAGTGGGGAGCAGTTCTTC. The rearrangement joins TRBV20-1 to TRBJ2-1, with 12 bases that match TRBD2. This CDR3 contains 15 residues. Trimming at V came to 3 bases and at J to 10 bases, leaving 10 bases not matched to a gene. The germline CDR1 and CDR2 sequences are DFQATT and SNEGSKA (reference sequence).

This clonotype has only a few counts. The chain combines TRBV4-3 with TRBJ2-2; D is tentatively TRBD1 or TRBD2 (7 bases each). This CDR3 comprises 16 residues. The V and J ends lost 0 bases and 7 bases respectively, with 15 bases between them. From germline, CDR1 is LGHNA and CDR2 YSLEER. The DNA for the CDR3 is TGCGCCAGCAGCCAAGACAGGGGGGGGTTCAACGGGGAGCTGTTTTTT. Amino acids: CASSQDRGGFNGELFF.

In this sample, this clonotype turned up a few times. This chain joins TRBV7-9 and TRBJ1-2, with D possibly being TRBD1 (5 bases). Germline-derived CDR1 and CDR2 are SEHNR and FQNEAQ (reference sequence). The CDR3 is 14 residues long. Trimming stripped 3 bases from V and 0 bases from J, with 8 bases between. CDR3 nucleotide sequence: TGTGCCAGCAGCTTCGACAGTCCTAACTATGGCTACACCTTC. This sequence encodes CASSFDSPNYGYTF.

The rearrangement links TRBV7-8 to TRBJ1-5; a possible D gene is TRBD1 (6 bases). CDR1 is SGHVS and CDR2 is FQNEAQ in the germline V gene. There are 16 residues in the CDR3. The V end lost 8 bases, the J end lost 0 bases, and 17 bases lay between the germline ends. CDR3 sequence: CASLPNRVHSNQPQHF. Written as DNA, the CDR3 is TGTGCCAGCTTGCCTAACAGGGTTCATAGCAATCAGCCCCAGCATTTT.

V is TRBV11-2 and J is TRBJ2-5; 9 bases align to TRBD1. The CDR3 loop spans 15 amino acids. V shed 5 bases, J shed 5 bases, and the junction held 9 bases outside the gene matches. Germline V lookup: CDR1 SGHAT, CDR2 FQNNGV. The CDR3 protein is CASSPGTGYTETQYF. The CDR3 DNA reads TGTGCCAGCAGCCCGGGGACAGGGTACACGGAGACCCAGTACTTC.

The CDR3 nucleotides are TGTGCCAGCGGAGCGGGATTCTCCTACGAGCAGTACTTC. Encoded protein: CASGAGFSYEQYF. The rearrangement links TRBV19 to TRBJ2-7; 7 nucleotides agree with TRBD2. There are 13 residues in the CDR3. Trimming removed 9 bases from V and 0 bases from J; junction bases left unmatched: 5. Germline V gene data show CDR1 as LNHDA and CDR2 as SQIVND (reference sequence). The full variable domain, rest sourced from reference TRBV19 and TRBJ2-7, is DGGITQSPKYLFRKEGQNVTLSCEQNLNHDAMYWYRQDPGQGLRLIYYSQIVNDFQKGDIAEGYSVSREKKESFPLTVTSAQKNPTAFYLCASGAGFSYEQYFGPGTRLTVT.

This clonotype has a handful of counts. This chain links TRBV20-1 with TRBJ1-1; 11 nucleotides line up with TRBD1. From germline, CDR1 is DFQATT and CDR2 SNEGSKA (reference sequence). The V segment lost 3 bases and the J segment 5 bases; nucleotides outside the gene matches: 5. The CDR3 is 14 residues long. This CDR3 is CSASRGQGVTEAFF. The CDR3 DNA is TGCAGTGCTAGTCGGGGACAGGGGGTTACTGAAGCTTTCTTT.

This clonotype showed up just a few times. The chain links TRBV2 to TRBJ2-7; the D is unclear. V lost 3 bases and J lost 4, with 10 bases in between. The germline gives CDR1 SNHLY, CDR2 FYNNEI. CDR3 length: 13 amino acids. CDR3 nucleotides: TGTGCCAGCAGTGAGTTTCTGGGTTACGAGCAGTACTTC. Its translation: CASSEFLGYEQYF.

The rearrangement links TRBV9 to TRBJ2-6; D not certain. This CDR3 spans 15 amino acids. From germline, CDR1 is SGDLS and CDR2 YYNGEE. V was pared by 3 bases and J by 0 bases, with 7 bases between. The DNA of the CDR3 is TGTGCCAGCAGCGAAGAGAGCTCTGGGGCCAACGTCCTGACTTTC. Translation: CASSEESSGANVLTF.

The V gene is TRBV19, the J gene TRBJ2-3, with unresolved D. Germline V gene sequence: CDR1 LNHDA, CDR2 SQIVND (reference sequence). This CDR3 contains 17 residues. Trimming took 4 bases from V and 1 from J, leaving 18 bases between them. CDR3 coding DNA: TGTGCCAGTAGTAGCCCCTTAGGTGGTGGGGGCACAGATACGCAGTATTTT. The encoded protein is CASSSPLGGGGTDTQYF.

The chain joins TRBV3-1 to TRBJ1-1; D unclear. CDR3 length: 14 residues. The V and J ends lost 1 base and 1 base respectively, with 7 bases between them. From germline, CDR1 is LGHDT and CDR2 YNNKEL (reference sequence). As DNA, the CDR3 is TGTGCCAGCAGCCAAGTACCTCCGAACACTGAAGCTTTCTTT. Translated: CASSQVPPNTEAFF.

The chain has TRBV4-2 and TRBJ1-1; 7 bases align to TRBD1. The J segment lost 2 bases and the V segment lost 3 bases, leaving 9 bases of the junction unmatched. Germline loops: CDR1 LGHNA, CDR2 YNFKEQ. CDR3 size: 16 residues. This chain's CDR3 is CASSQVYRGRNTEAFF. CDR3 nucleotide sequence: TGTGCCAGCAGCCAGGTTTACAGGGGCCGAAACACTGAAGCTTTCTTT.